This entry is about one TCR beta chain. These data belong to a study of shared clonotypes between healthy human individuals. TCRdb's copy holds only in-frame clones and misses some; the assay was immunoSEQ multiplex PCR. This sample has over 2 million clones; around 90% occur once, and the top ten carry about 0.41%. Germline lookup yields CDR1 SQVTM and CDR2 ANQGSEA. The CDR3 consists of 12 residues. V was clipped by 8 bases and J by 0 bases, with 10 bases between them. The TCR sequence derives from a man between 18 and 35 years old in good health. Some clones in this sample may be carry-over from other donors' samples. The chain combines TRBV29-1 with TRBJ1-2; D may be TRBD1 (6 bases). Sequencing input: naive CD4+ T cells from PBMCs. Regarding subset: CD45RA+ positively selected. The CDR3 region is CSTRTANYGYTF. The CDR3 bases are TGCAGCACTAGGACAGCTAACTATGGCTACACCTTC.